The 9 T cell receptor beta chains listed next were all sequenced from one sample in a study of T cell responses to AZD1222 COVID-19 vaccine (dated by TCRdb to the early 2020s). Library prep was done by the immunoSEQ multiplex PCR assay. TCRdb's version of the immuneACCESS table is confined to in-frame rearrangements and falls short of the full clone set. An unresolved V gene accounts for under half of the shortfall where checked; the remainder is of unknown origin. The sample includes approximately 150,000 clones, with about 93% observed a single time. The top ten clonotypes cover approximately 5.3% of the sample. The meaning of the sample's time point label: baseline before first vaccination. Specimen: peripheral blood, collected on day 0 of AZD1222 vaccination. The receptors derive from an adult in good health.

V and J are TRBV28 and TRBJ1-2, with a possible D match to TRBD1 (5 bases). V was cut by 2 bases and J by 2 bases, with 6 bases left in between. This CDR3 has 13 residues. The germline V gene has CDR1 MDHEN and CDR2 SYDVKM. The CDR3, as DNA: TGTGCCAGCAGTTTAGAGGGGAACTATGGCTACACCTTC. Protein: CASSLEGNYGYTF.

The sample holds a few counts of this clone. CDR3 in amino acids: CASRGRTGNGYTF. In DNA, the CDR3 is TGTGCCAGCAGGGGTAGGACAGGGAATGGCTACACCTTC. This chain uses TRBV2 with TRBJ1-2, with 8 bases fitting TRBD1. With 6 bases clipped from V and 6 bases from J, the junction kept 6 bases outside the gene matches. Germline lookup yields CDR1 SNHLY and CDR2 FYNNEI. The CDR3 runs 13 residues.

The rearrangement joins TRBV18 to TRBJ2-7, with TRBD1 matching over 7 bases. V gave up 3 bases and J gave up 8 bases; unmatched junction bases: 10. The germline V gene has CDR1 KGHSH and CDR2 LQKENI. CDR3 length: 14 residues. For the CDR3, the DNA is TGTGCCAGCTCACCTGGCAGGGGGTCGTTACAGCAGTACTTC. Translation gives CASSPGRGSLQQYF.

The V gene is TRBV30, the J gene TRBJ1-2; no clear D. The germline CDR1 and CDR2 sequences are GTSNPN and SVGIG (reference sequence). V dropped 4 bases and J dropped 9 bases, with 15 bases sitting between them. CDR3 size: 12 residues. CDR3 DNA sequence: TGTGCCTGGACCCTTGGGGAGGGAAGCTACACCTTC. Amino acid sequence: CAWTLGEGSYTF.

The CDR3 nucleotides read TGTGCCAGCAGCTTAGCGGGCCCGAGCTCCTACGAGCAGTACTTC. As protein: CASSLAGPSSYEQYF. V is TRBV7-2 and J is TRBJ2-7; no firm D call. Trimming left V 0 bases short and J 0 bases short, with 9 bases between. Germline V gene lookup returns CDR1 SGHTA and CDR2 FQGNSA. The CDR3 spans 15 residues.

The V gene is TRBV9, the J gene TRBJ1-4; TRBD1 is a possible D gene (6 bases). Trimming shortened V by 0 bases and J by 7 bases, and 13 bases separated the two germline ends. The CDR3 has 15 amino acids. Germline CDR1 and CDR2: SGDLS and YYNGEE. The CDR3 spells CASSVGVQGSEKLFF. The CDR3 DNA reads as TGTGCCAGCAGCGTAGGCGTACAGGGAAGTGAAAAACTGTTTTTT.

This rearrangement joins TRBV6-5 to TRBJ2-3, with TRBD2 identical over 14 bases. The CDR3 totals 15 residues. J lost 6 bases, V lost 7 bases, and 6 bases had no gene match. The germline gives CDR1 MNHEY, CDR2 SVGAGI. The CDR3 region is CASKGGLAGADTQYF. CDR3 nucleotide sequence: TGTGCCAGCAAGGGGGGACTAGCGGGAGCGGATACGCAGTATTTT.

This chain joins TRBV28 and TRBJ2-1; 11 bases map to TRBD2. CDR3 size: 16 residues. V lost 1 base, J lost 6 bases, and 5 bases stayed unmatched. Germline V lookup: CDR1 MDHEN, CDR2 SYDVKM. The CDR3 DNA sequence: TGTGCCAGCAGTTTATTAGGGCTAGCGGGAGGCAATGAGCAGTTCTTC. It is translated as CASSLLGLAGGNEQFF.

The chain links TRBV25-1 to TRBJ2-1; TRBD2 might be the D (5 bases). Looked up from germline, CDR1 is MGHDK and CDR2 is SYGVNS. The CDR3 contains 14 residues. Deletions cut 8 bases from V and 5 bases from J, with 16 bases between. The CDR3 nucleotides are TGTGCCAGCCTAGGGATTGAGGGAGACAATGAGCAGTTCTTC. This translates into CASLGIEGDNEQFF.